This T cell receptor beta chain was identified in a study of CD8+CD57+ T cells in acquired aplastic anemia. Study-wide points: Sharing between patients and controls was observed for 25 to 30 CD8+ CDR3 sequences.

Both TCR beta VDJ combination and CDR3 sequence profiling were carried out. Genomic DNA was the template for this profiling. One entry per CDR3 protein, called by TCRdb with MiXCR from the reads. The repertoire includes roughly 240,000 distinct CDR3 sequences, around 45% of them detected once, and 7.8% sits in the top ten. V was shortened by 6 bases and J by 1 base, with 13 bases between the two germline ends. The CDR3 is 14 residues long. Germline CDR1 and CDR2: MNHEY and SVGAGI. Details on this clonotype: Its antigen is unidentified.

Previously, flow cytometry had revealed CD8+CD57+ cell expansion in the patients chosen for sequencing. The diagnosis in all patients was severe acquired aplastic anemia. The chain recombines TRBV6-5 with TRBJ2-7, with D perhaps TRBD2 (6 bases). The sequencing input was sorted CD4+, CD8+, or CD8+CD57+ T cells (not recorded which) from PBMCs. The source is a human donor with aplastic anemia. DNA of the CDR3: TGTGCCAGCAGAATCGGCCGGGGGTCCTACGAGCAGTACTTC. Translated, it gives CASRIGRGSYEQYF.